Given below is one T cell receptor beta chain in context. The source of the sample is a study of blood T cell repertoires in COVID-19. Study in general: The cDNA or gDNA used as material had been derived from T cells, B-cell-depleted T cells, or PBMCs.

The CDR3 loop spans 14 amino acids. Trimming left V 2 bases short and J 5 bases short, with 11 bases between. Germline values: CDR1 SGHRS, CDR2 YFSETQ. The assay was immunoSEQ multiplex PCR, and TCRdb's table has in-frame clones only and misses some. Counted here are 90,000 to 150,000 clones, 70% to 80% occurring once; the ten biggest clones make up about 2.5%. The TCR comes from a man aged 45-65 years with acute or convalescent COVID-19. This chain joins TRBV5-1 and TRBJ1-5; D call uncertain. The sample taken for sequencing was peripheral blood. Here the CDR3 reads CASSFGTGDQPQHF. CDR3 coding DNA: TGCGCCAGCAGCTTTGGCACCGGGGATCAGCCCCAGCATTTT.